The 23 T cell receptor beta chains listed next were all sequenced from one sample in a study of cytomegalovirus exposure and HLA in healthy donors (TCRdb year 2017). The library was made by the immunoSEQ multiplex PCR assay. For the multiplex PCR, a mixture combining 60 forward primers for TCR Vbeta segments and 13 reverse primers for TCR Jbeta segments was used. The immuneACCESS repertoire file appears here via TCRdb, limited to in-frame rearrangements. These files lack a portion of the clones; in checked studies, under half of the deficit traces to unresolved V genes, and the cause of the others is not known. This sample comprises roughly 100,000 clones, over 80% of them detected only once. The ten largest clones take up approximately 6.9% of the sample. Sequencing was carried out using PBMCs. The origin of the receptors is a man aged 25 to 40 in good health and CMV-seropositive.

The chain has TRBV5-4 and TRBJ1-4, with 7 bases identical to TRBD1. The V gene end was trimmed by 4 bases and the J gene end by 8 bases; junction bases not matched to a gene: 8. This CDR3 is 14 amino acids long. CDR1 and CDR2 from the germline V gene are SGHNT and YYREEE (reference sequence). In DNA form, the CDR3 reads TGTGCCAGCAGCCCGGGCCCAGGGGGGGAAAAACTGTTTTTT. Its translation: CASSPGPGGEKLFF.

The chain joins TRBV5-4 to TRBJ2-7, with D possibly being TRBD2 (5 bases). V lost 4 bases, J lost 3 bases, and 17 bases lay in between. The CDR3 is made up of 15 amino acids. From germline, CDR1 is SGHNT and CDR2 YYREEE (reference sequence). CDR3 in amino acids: CASSRREGQIYEQYF. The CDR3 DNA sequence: TGTGCCAGCAGCCGCCGGGAAGGCCAGATCTACGAGCAGTACTTC.

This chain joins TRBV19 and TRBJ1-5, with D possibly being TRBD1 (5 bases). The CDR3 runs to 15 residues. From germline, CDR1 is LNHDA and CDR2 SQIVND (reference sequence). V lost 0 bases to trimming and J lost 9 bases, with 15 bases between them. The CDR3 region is CASSIDRGGMRPQHF. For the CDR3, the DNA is TGTGCCAGTAGTATAGACCGGGGGGGAATGCGGCCCCAGCATTTT. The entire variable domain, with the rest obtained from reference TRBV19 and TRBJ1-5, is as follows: DGGITQSPKYLFRKEGQNVTLSCEQNLNHDAMYWYRQDPGQGLRLIYYSQIVNDFQKGDIAEGYSVSREKKESFPLTVTSAQKNPTAFYLCASSIDRGGMRPQHFGDGTRLSIL.

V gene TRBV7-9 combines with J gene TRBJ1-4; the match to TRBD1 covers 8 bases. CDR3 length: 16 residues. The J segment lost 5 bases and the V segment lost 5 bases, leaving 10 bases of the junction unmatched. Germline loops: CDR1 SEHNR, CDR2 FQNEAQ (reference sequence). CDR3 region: CASSTGQAGGNEKLFF. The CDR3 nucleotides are TGTGCCAGCAGCACGGGACAGGCCGGCGGGAATGAAAAACTGTTTTTT.

CDR3 loop: CASSFPSSYNSPLHF. CDR3 nucleotides: TGTGCCAGCTCCTTTCCCAGCTCCTATAATTCACCCCTCCACTTT. This chain joins TRBV6-1 and TRBJ1-6, with no clear D. V was shortened by 8 bases and J by 0 bases, with 11 bases between the two germline ends. Germline CDR1 and CDR2: MNHNS and SASEGT. This CDR3 is built from 15 residues.

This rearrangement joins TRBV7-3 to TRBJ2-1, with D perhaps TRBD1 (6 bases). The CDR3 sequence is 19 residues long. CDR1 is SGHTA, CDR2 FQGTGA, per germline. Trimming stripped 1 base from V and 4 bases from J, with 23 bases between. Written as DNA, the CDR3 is TGTGCCAGCAGCTTAAGGGGTCCGAGTGTGACAGGCCTATACAATGAGCAGTTCTTC. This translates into CASSLRGPSVTGLYNEQFF.

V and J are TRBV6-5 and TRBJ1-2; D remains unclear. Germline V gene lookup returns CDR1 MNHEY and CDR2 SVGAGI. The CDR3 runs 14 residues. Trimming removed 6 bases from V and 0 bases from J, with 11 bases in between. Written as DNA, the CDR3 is TGTGCCAGCAGCCTGGCGGGGACTAACTATGGCTACACCTTC. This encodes CASSLAGTNYGYTF.

The CDR3 coding sequence is TGTGCCAGCAGTTACTCGGGGAGGAACAATCAGCCCCAGCATTTT. This codes for CASSYSGRNNQPQHF. This sequence joins TRBV6-5 and TRBJ1-5; no firm D call. V was trimmed by 0 bases and J by 3 bases, leaving 9 bases between them. The CDR3 consists of 15 residues. Per the germline V gene, CDR1 is MNHEY and CDR2 is SVGAGI.

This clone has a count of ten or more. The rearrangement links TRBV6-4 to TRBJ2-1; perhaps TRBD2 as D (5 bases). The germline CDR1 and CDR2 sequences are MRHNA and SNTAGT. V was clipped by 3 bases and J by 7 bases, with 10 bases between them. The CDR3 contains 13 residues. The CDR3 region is CASSERVSNEQFF. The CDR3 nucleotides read TGTGCCAGCAGTGAGCGGGTGTCGAATGAGCAGTTCTTC.

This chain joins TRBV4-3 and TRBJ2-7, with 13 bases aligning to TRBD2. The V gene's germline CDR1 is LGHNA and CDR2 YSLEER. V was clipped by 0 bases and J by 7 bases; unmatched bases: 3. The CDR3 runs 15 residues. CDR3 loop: CASSQEGTSGEEQYF. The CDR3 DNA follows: TGCGCCAGCAGCCAAGAAGGGACTAGCGGGGAAGAGCAGTACTTC.

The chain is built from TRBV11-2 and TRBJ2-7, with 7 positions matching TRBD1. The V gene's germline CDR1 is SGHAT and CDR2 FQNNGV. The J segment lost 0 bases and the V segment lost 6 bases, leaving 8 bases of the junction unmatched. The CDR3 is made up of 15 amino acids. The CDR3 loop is CASSFRDSSSYEQYF. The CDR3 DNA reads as TGTGCCAGCAGTTTCCGGGACAGCAGCTCCTACGAGCAGTACTTC.

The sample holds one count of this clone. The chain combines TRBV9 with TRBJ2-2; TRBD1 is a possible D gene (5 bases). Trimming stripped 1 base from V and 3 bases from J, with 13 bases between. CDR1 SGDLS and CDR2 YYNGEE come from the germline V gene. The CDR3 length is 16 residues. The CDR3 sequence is CASSVRTPADTGELFF. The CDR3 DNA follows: TGTGCCAGCAGCGTAAGGACACCGGCGGACACCGGGGAGCTGTTTTTT.

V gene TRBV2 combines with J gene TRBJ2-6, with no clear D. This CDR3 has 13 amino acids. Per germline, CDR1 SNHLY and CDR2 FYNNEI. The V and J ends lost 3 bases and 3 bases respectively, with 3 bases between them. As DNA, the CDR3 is TGTGCCAGCAGTGAGCGTGGGGCCAACGTCCTGACTTTC. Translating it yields CASSERGANVLTF.

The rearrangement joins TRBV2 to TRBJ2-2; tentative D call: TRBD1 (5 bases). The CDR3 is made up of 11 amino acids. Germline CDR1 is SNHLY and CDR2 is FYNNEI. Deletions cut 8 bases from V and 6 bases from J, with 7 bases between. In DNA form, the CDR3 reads TGTGCCAGCTCCAGGGCCGGGGAGCTGTTTTTT. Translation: CASSRAGELFF.

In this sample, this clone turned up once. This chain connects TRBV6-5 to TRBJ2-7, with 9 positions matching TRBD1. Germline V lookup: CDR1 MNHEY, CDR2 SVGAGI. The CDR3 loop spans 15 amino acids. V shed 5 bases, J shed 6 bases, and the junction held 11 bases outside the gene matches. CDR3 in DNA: TGTGCCAGCAGTGTTCCCCCCGGGACAGGGTCCGAGCAGTACTTC. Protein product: CASSVPPGTGSEQYF.

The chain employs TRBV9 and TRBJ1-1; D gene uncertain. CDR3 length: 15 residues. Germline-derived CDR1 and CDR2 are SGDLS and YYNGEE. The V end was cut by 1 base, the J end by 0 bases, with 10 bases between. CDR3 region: CASSVSPGLNTEAFF. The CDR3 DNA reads TGTGCCAGCAGCGTAAGTCCAGGCTTGAACACTGAAGCTTTCTTT. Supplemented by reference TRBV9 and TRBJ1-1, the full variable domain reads DSGVTQTPKHLITATGQRVTLRCSPRSGDLSVYWYQQSLDQGLQFLIQYYNGEERAKGNILERFSAQQFPDLHSELNLSSLELGDSALYFCASSVSPGLNTEAFFGQGTRLTVV.

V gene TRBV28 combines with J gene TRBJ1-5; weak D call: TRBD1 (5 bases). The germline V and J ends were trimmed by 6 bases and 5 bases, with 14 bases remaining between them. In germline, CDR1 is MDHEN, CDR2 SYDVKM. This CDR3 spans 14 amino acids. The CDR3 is CASRGGLQDQPQHF. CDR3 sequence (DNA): TGTGCCAGCAGGGGGGGACTCCAAGATCAGCCCCAGCATTTT.

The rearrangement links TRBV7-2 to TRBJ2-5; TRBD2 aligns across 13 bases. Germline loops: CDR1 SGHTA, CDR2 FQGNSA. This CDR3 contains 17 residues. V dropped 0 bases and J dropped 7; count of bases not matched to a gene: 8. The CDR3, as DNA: TGTGCCAGCAGCTTAGCCCCCGGCACTAGCGGGGGGGGGACCCAGTACTTC. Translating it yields CASSLAPGTSGGGTQYF.

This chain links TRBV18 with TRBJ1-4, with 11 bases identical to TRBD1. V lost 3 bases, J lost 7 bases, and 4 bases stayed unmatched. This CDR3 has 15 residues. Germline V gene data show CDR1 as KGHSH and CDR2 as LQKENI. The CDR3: CASSPPGQGGEKLFF. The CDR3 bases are TGTGCCAGCTCACCCCCGGGACAGGGGGGTGAAAAACTGTTTTTT.

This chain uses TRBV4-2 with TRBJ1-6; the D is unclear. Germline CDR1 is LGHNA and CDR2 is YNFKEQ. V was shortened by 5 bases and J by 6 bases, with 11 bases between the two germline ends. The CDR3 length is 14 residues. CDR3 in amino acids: CASSSRRVNSPLHF. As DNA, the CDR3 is TGTGCCAGCAGCTCCCGGCGGGTTAATTCACCCCTCCACTTT.

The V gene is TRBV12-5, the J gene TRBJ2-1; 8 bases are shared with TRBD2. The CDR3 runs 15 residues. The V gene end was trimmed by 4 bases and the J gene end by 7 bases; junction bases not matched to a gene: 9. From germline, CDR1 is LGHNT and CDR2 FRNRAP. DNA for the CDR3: TGTGCTAGTGGTTCCACCCGGGGGGGCCGGAATGAGCAGTTCTTC. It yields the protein CASGSTRGGRNEQFF.

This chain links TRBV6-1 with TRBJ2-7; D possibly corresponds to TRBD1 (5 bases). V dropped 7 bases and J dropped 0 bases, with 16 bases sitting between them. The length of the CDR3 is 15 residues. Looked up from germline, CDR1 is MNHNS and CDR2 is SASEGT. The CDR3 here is CASNARARSSYEQYF. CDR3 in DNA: TGTGCCAGCAACGCCAGGGCGAGAAGCTCCTACGAGCAGTACTTC.

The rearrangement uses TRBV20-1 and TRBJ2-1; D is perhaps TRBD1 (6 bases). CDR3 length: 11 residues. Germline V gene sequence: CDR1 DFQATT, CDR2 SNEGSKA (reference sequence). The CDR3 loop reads CGGGNLREQFF. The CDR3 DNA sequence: TGCGGGGGCGGAAATTTGCGTGAGCAGTTCTTC.